This T cell receptor (beta chain) is from a study of T cells of healthy individuals (dated by TCRdb to 2016 to 2019). Concerning this clonotype itself: What antigen it recognizes has not been identified. Qualities for individual bases were not recorded, and no much larger clone is one base off.

Library prep was done by 5' RACE. The instrument was an Illumina MiSeq. TCRdb reran the public reads through fastp at Q25 and MiXCR, keeping productive beta chains. Each entry is one CDR3 protein sequence, shown with its most common DNA and genes. The sample table lists nearly 100,000 distinct CDR3 sequences, roughly 15% of them with a count of one. Approximately 5.7% of the sample is held by the ten biggest clonotypes. V lost 10 bases and J lost 0 bases; the stretch between them is 6 bases long. The CDR3 measures 11 amino acids from cysteine to phenylalanine. Only the CDR3 DNA stays, 33 bases, in frame from base 1.

The clonotype comes from a human donor in good health. This sequence uses TRBV12-3 or TRBV12-4 and TRBJ1-1; the D gene cannot be resolved reliably. The sequence in DNA is TGTGCCACCAGACTGAACACTGAAGCTTTCTTT. It translates as CATRLNTEAFF.